The sample holds many counts of the clone carrying this TCR beta chain. Germline loops: CDR1 LGHNA, CDR2 YSLEER. This CDR3 contains 16 residues. With 2 bases clipped from V and 4 bases from J, the junction kept 3 bases outside the gene matches. This record comes from a study of T-cell memory formation after mild COVID-19. TCRdb ran MiXCR on the 5' RACE reads and lists one entry per CDR3 protein. The sample holds roughly 370,000 distinct CDR3 sequences, around a sixth seen once. What was sequenced was PBMCs or a T cell subset sorted from them (not recorded which). The chain joins TRBV4-3 to TRBJ2-1; 12 bases are shared with TRBD2. This receptor was taken from a man aged 18 to 29 who had mild COVID-19 (a few samples of this study predate the infection). Cell type and time point are not known. DNA of the CDR3: TGCGCCAGCAGCCAACTAGCGGGGGGGAATTACAATGAGCAGTTCTTC. It specifies CASSQLAGGNYNEQFF.